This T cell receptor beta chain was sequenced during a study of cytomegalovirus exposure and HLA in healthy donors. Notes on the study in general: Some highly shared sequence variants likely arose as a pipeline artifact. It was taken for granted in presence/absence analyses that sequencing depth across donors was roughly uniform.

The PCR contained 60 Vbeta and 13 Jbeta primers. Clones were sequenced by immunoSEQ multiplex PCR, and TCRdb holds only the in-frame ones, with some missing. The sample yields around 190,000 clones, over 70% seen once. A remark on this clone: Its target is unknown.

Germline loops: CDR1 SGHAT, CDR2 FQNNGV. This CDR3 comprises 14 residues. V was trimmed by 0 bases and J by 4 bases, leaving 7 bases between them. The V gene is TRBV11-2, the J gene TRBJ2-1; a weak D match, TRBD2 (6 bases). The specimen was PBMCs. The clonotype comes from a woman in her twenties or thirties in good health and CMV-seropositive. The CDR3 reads CASSLDSGYNEQFF. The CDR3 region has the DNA TGTGCCAGCAGCTTAGATAGCGGTTACAATGAGCAGTTCTTC.